The 30 T cell receptor beta chains in this list originate from one sample, sequenced in a study of blood T cell repertoires in COVID-19. TCRdb's table, derived via immunoSEQ multiplex PCR, lists solely in-frame clones and lacks some. The sample holds roughly 170,000 clones, around 84% seen once. The source material was peripheral blood. All receptors come from a woman between 45 and 65 years old with COVID-19, enrolled during active disease.

This clone was detected a few times. This rearrangement joins TRBV11-2 to TRBJ2-7; TRBD1 might be the D (6 bases). From germline, CDR1 is SGHAT and CDR2 FQNNGV. There are 11 residues in the CDR3. V gave up 10 bases and J gave up 3 bases, with 10 bases separating them. CDR3 sequence reads: CAIRDNYEQYF. The CDR3 coding sequence is TGTGCCATCCGGGACAACTACGAGCAGTACTTC.

The V gene is TRBV7-3, the J gene TRBJ2-3, with D tentatively TRBD1 or TRBD2 (6 bases each). Trimming cost V 6 bases and J 0 bases, with 13 bases left between them. The CDR3 has 15 residues. Germline V gene lookup returns CDR1 SGHTA and CDR2 FQGTGA. CDR3 in amino acids: CASRLQGGSTDTQYF. As DNA, the CDR3 is TGTGCCAGCAGATTACAGGGAGGCAGCACAGATACGCAGTATTTT.

This clone turned up a few times. CDR3 protein: CASSLTGVSGYGYTF. The CDR3 nucleotides read TGTGCCAGCAGCCTGACAGGGGTTTCGGGCTATGGCTACACCTTC. The gene calls are TRBV3-1 (or the pseudogene TRBV3-2) and TRBJ1-2; 8 bases line up with TRBD1. The CDR3 runs to 15 residues. The germline V gene has CDR1 LGHDT and CDR2 YNNKEL (reference sequence). Trimming cost V 4 bases and J 4 bases; bases outside gene matches: 8.

V and J are TRBV5-1 and TRBJ2-7; TRBD2 matches at 7 bases. Germline V gene data show CDR1 as SGHRS and CDR2 as YFSETQ. CDR3 length: 17 residues. The V segment lost 0 bases and the J segment 2 bases; nucleotides outside the gene matches: 11. The CDR3 DNA follows: TGCGCCAGCAGCTTGGCCGGGGGGACGGGTTTTCCCTACGAGCAGTACTTC. Residues: CASSLAGGTGFPYEQYF.

With respect to this clone: At the DNA level, this CDR3 is encoded by other sequences in the same sample as well. The V call is TRBV6-5, the J call TRBJ1-4; 7 positions agree with TRBD1. The CDR3 extends over 14 amino acids. Trimming cost V 0 bases and J 7 bases; bases outside gene matches: 2. Germline V gene data show CDR1 as MNHEY and CDR2 as SVGAGI. CDR3 DNA: TGTGCCAGCAGTTACTCAGGGGGCGGTGAAAAACTGTTTTTT. Its protein product is CASSYSGGGEKLFF.

This clone was picked up a small number of times. The chain employs TRBV27 and TRBJ2-3; 7 bases match TRBD2. CDR1 and CDR2 (germline): MNHEY, SMNVEV (reference sequence). V shed 5 bases, J shed 2 bases, and the junction held 10 bases outside the gene matches. The CDR3 runs to 16 residues. CDR3 sequence reads: CASSPTRGVFTDTQYF. The CDR3 DNA is TGTGCCAGCAGTCCTACCCGGGGGGTTTTCACAGATACGCAGTATTTT.

The J gene is TRBJ2-7, the V gene TRBV7-9; 9 bases fit TRBD2. The germline gives CDR1 SEHNR, CDR2 FQNEAQ (reference sequence). V lost 7 bases, J lost 6 bases, and 10 bases stayed unmatched. The CDR3 spans 14 residues. CDR3 protein: CASTYAGGLAEQYF. The DNA of the CDR3 is TGTGCCAGCACCTACGCGGGGGGGCTAGCCGAGCAGTACTTC.

V gene TRBV18 combines with J gene TRBJ2-1, with a weak D call TRBD1 (6 bases). The CDR3 runs 14 residues. Germline CDR1 KGHSH, CDR2 LQKENI. Trimming shortened V by 0 bases and J by 5 bases, and 8 bases separated the two germline ends. The CDR3 DNA is TGTGCCAGCTCACCACCTGCAGGGGACAATGAGCAGTTCTTC. Its protein is CASSPPAGDNEQFF.

This chain links TRBV5-4 with TRBJ2-2; the match to TRBD1 covers 9 bases. Germline CDR1 reads SGHNT; CDR2 reads YYREEE (reference sequence). V lost 0 bases to trimming and J lost 6 bases; unmatched junction nucleotides: 3. The CDR3 is 15 residues long. CDR3 nucleotides: TGTGCCAGCAGCTTGGACAGGGGGCTTGCCGGGGAGCTGTTTTTT. Amino acids: CASSLDRGLAGELFF.

The rearrangement uses TRBV6-5 and TRBJ2-3; the match to TRBD1 covers 7 bases. CDR3 length: 15 residues. Germline CDR1 reads MNHEY; CDR2 reads SVGAGI. Unmatched junction bases numbered 9, after V lost 7 bases and J lost 2 bases. In nucleotides, the CDR3 is TGTGCCAGCACCGCCGGGACAGTAATCACAGATACGCAGTATTTT. This translates into CASTAGTVITDTQYF.

The chain links TRBV9 to TRBJ1-4, with TRBD1 as a possible D gene (5 bases). The CDR3 covers 15 residues. From germline, CDR1 is SGDLS and CDR2 YYNGEE. Trimming took off 6 bases at V and 6 bases at J, with 18 bases between the two ends. The CDR3 loop reads CASNLAGGSDEKLFF. Here the CDR3 DNA reads TGTGCCAGCAACCTAGCCGGGGGATCGGATGAAAAACTGTTTTTT.

V gene TRBV3-1 (or the pseudogene TRBV3-2) combines with J gene TRBJ2-1; a weak D match, TRBD2 (6 bases). The CDR3 spans 12 residues. Trimming left V 4 bases short and J 8 bases short, with 9 bases between. From germline, CDR1 is LGHDT and CDR2 YNNKEL (reference sequence). The CDR3 region has the DNA TGTGCCAGCAGCCCGACTAGTGATGAGCAGTTCTTC. Amino acid sequence: CASSPTSDEQFF.

The rearrangement uses TRBV27 and TRBJ1-2, with D possibly being TRBD1 (6 bases). The CDR3 is 13 amino acids. Germline values: CDR1 MNHEY, CDR2 SMNVEV (reference sequence). Trimming shortened V by 3 bases and J by 5 bases, and 10 bases separated the two germline ends. The CDR3 reads CASSFTGSYGYTF. The CDR3 DNA follows: TGTGCCAGCAGTTTTACAGGGTCATATGGCTACACCTTC.

This clone was seen a few times. The V call is TRBV19, the J call TRBJ1-2, with D possibly matching TRBD1 (5 bases). Germline loops: CDR1 LNHDA, CDR2 SQIVND (reference sequence). Between the trimmed V and J ends, which lost 6 bases and 1 base, there was a span of 18 bases. The CDR3 is made up of 16 amino acids. CDR3 amino acids: CASSITGELYNYGYTF. For the CDR3, the DNA is TGTGCCAGTAGCATTACAGGCGAACTCTATAACTATGGCTACACCTTC.

This chain links TRBV27 with TRBJ2-7, with TRBD1 matching over 7 bases. The V gene's germline CDR1 is MNHEY and CDR2 SMNVEV (reference sequence). The CDR3 has 15 amino acids. After removal of 6 bases from V and 6 bases from J, the junction contained 14 bases not matched to a gene. The CDR3 DNA is TGTGCCAGCAGGATCTCCCGACAGGGTACTTCCGAGCAGTACTTC. The encoded protein is CASRISRQGTSEQYF.

This rearrangement joins TRBV2 to TRBJ1-2; 7 bases fit TRBD1. CDR3 length equals 13 residues. Trimming at V came to 8 bases and at J to 5 bases, leaving 8 bases not matched to a gene. The V gene's germline CDR1 is SNHLY and CDR2 FYNNEI. In DNA, the CDR3 is TGTGCCAGCTTACAGGGGAAGACGTATGGCTACACCTTC. It translates to CASLQGKTYGYTF.

This sequence joins TRBV2 and TRBJ1-5; 7 bases align to TRBD1. The junction had 5 bases not matched to a gene; V was cut back by 6 bases and J by 0 bases. CDR1 is SNHLY, CDR2 FYNNEI, per germline. This CDR3 is built from 15 residues. CDR3 coding DNA: TGTGCCAGCAGAACAGGGGACCTTAGCAATCAGCCCCAGCATTTT. This gives the protein CASRTGDLSNQPQHF.

The chain joins TRBV3-1 (or the pseudogene TRBV3-2) to TRBJ2-5; 7 bases map to TRBD2. Germline V gives CDR1 LGHDT, CDR2 YNNKEL (reference sequence). J lost 5 bases, V lost 0 bases, and 9 bases had no gene match. The CDR3 contains 16 residues. Written as DNA, the CDR3 is TGTGCCAGCAGCCAAGACCGTGGGGGGGAAAGGGAGACCCAGTACTTC. Translated: CASSQDRGGERETQYF.

This chain links TRBV30 with TRBJ2-3, with a possible D match to TRBD2 (7 bases). Looked up from germline, CDR1 is GTSNPN and CDR2 is SVGIG (reference sequence). CDR3 length: 17 amino acids. V dropped 2 bases and J dropped 0 bases, with 18 bases sitting between them. Written as DNA, the CDR3 is TGTGCCTGGAGTACGGGGGCTAGCGGATCTAGCACAGATACGCAGTATTTT. It translates to CAWSTGASGSSTDTQYF.

This sequence joins TRBV10-3 and TRBJ2-5; the match to TRBD2 covers 7 bases. The CDR3 extends over 13 amino acids. The ends lost 6 bases at V and 5 bases at J; junction bases unmatched: 6. From germline, CDR1 is ENHRY and CDR2 SYGVKD. DNA of the CDR3: TGTGCCATCAGCGGACTAGTCTCGGAGACCCAGTACTTC. Encoded protein: CAISGLVSETQYF.

The chain joins TRBV5-1 to TRBJ2-4, with TRBD1 identical over 8 bases. Germline assignment: CDR1 SGHRS and CDR2 YFSETQ. With V trimmed by 0 bases and J by 2 bases, 4 bases remained unmatched. The CDR3 sequence is 16 residues long. CDR3 sequence reads: CASSLGQGSTKNIQYF. CDR3 coding DNA: TGCGCCAGCAGCTTGGGACAGGGGTCGACCAAAAACATTCAGTACTTC. Filled out from reference TRBV5-1 and TRBJ2-4, the complete variable domain reads KAGVTQTPRYLIKTRGQQVTLSCSPISGHRSVSWYQQTPGQGLQFLFEYFSETQRNKGNFPGRFSGRQFSNSRSEMNVSTLELGDSALYLCASSLGQGSTKNIQYFGAGTRLSVL.

Note on this clone: The sample holds other DNA sequences that translate to the same CDR3. The chain has TRBV30 and TRBJ1-4; no firm D call. The CDR3 loop spans 12 amino acids. Germline CDR1 is GTSNPN and CDR2 is SVGIG (reference sequence). V was clipped by 0 bases and J by 8 bases, with 7 bases between them. The CDR3 nucleotides are TGTGCCTGGAGTGTATTGCGGGAAAAACTGTTTTTT. Its protein product is CAWSVLREKLFF.

The chain is built from TRBV4-1 and TRBJ1-5; 8 nucleotides align to TRBD1. CDR1 is MGHRA, CDR2 YSYEKL, per germline. This CDR3 is 16 amino acids long. Trimming cost V 2 bases and J 2 bases; bases outside gene matches: 5. The CDR3 bases are TGCGCCAGCAGCCAACTAGCGGGACAGGGCAATCAGCCCCAGCATTTT. This codes for CASSQLAGQGNQPQHF.

The chain uses TRBV30 and TRBJ1-2; no reliable D call. CDR3 length: 15 amino acids. Germline CDR1 is GTSNPN and CDR2 is SVGIG (reference sequence). Trimming shortened V by 0 bases and J by 4 bases, and 15 bases separated the two germline ends. This chain's CDR3 is CAWSVEGGAVYGYTF. The CDR3 region has the DNA TGTGCCTGGAGTGTAGAGGGTGGAGCAGTCTATGGCTACACCTTC.

This clone was seen a single time. The V call is TRBV3-1 (or the pseudogene TRBV3-2), the J call TRBJ2-1; 13 bases are a match to TRBD2. CDR3 size: 16 residues. Trimming cost V 1 base and J 15 bases; bases outside gene matches: 12. Germline V gene sequence: CDR1 LGHDT, CDR2 YNNKEL (reference sequence). The chain's CDR3 is CASSQGWTSGGPPPFF. The CDR3 DNA sequence: TGTGCCAGCAGCCAAGGGTGGACTAGCGGGGGCCCCCCCCCGTTCTTC.

Details on this clone: The same CDR3 also results from other DNA sequences found in this sample. V is TRBV6-5 and J is TRBJ1-1; D remains ambiguous. Germline V gene lookup returns CDR1 MNHEY and CDR2 SVGAGI. This CDR3 comprises 13 residues. The ends were cut back, 5 bases at V and 1 base at J, with 8 bases in the middle. CDR3 coding DNA: TGTGCCAGCAGTAGCCTCCCGAACACTGAAGCTTTCTTT. It specifies CASSSLPNTEAFF.

The chain recombines TRBV2 with TRBJ2-5; possible D gene TRBD1, 7 bases. Trimming stripped 3 bases from V and 5 bases from J, with 13 bases between. This CDR3 has 14 residues. The germline CDR1 and CDR2 sequences are SNHLY and FYNNEI. The CDR3 loop is CASSEQGGQETQYF. The CDR3 DNA reads TGTGCCAGCAGTGAGCAGGGGGGCCAGGAGACCCAGTACTTC.

The V call is TRBV5-3, the J call TRBJ1-2; tentatively, D is TRBD1 (5 bases). TRBV5-3 is an open reading frame, and its role is uncertain. The CDR3 is 12 residues long. V gave up 4 bases and J gave up 4 bases, with 8 bases separating them. CDR3 residues: CARSQGLYGYTF. Written as DNA, the CDR3 is TGTGCCAGAAGCCAGGGACTCTATGGCTACACCTTC.

This sequence joins TRBV7-3 and TRBJ1-5; no clear D. V was cut by 2 bases and J by 7 bases, with 9 bases left in between. This CDR3 has 13 residues. CDR1 is SGHTA, CDR2 FQGTGA, per germline. The chain's CDR3 is CASSLDGGQPQHF. CDR3 in DNA: TGTGCCAGCAGCTTAGACGGAGGGCAGCCCCAGCATTTT.

The rearrangement links TRBV28 to TRBJ2-1, with 9 bases matching TRBD1. V lost 6 bases to trimming and J lost 9 bases; unmatched junction nucleotides: 9. CDR3 length: 14 amino acids. CDR1 and CDR2 from the germline V gene are MDHEN and SYDVKM. CDR3 coding DNA: TGTGCCAGCAGCCCCGGGACAGGGAGATTTGAGCAGTTCTTC. The encoded protein is CASSPGTGRFEQFF.